This passage covers 9 T cell receptor beta chains from one sample sequenced in a study of cytomegalovirus exposure and HLA in healthy donors. The PCR used 60 Vbeta and 13 Jbeta primers. Produced via immunoSEQ multiplex PCR; TCRdb's table is partial and in-frame only. The sample includes 100,000 to 120,000 clones, over 65% of them seen just once. The sequenced sample was PBMCs. These receptors were taken from a young man in good health and CMV-seropositive.

The chain couples TRBV4-1 to TRBJ2-4; TRBD2 matches at 16 bases. Germline lookup yields CDR1 MGHRA and CDR2 YSYEKL. With V trimmed by 5 bases and J by 1 base, 5 bases remained unmatched. This CDR3 has 18 residues. The CDR3 DNA is TGCGCCAGCAGCACGGGACTAGCGGGGGGGCGGGCCAAAAACATTCAGTACTTC. It is translated as CASSTGLAGGRAKNIQYF.

The V call is TRBV2, the J call TRBJ2-7; D ambiguous. Germline V gene sequence: CDR1 SNHLY, CDR2 FYNNEI. This CDR3 comprises 12 residues. V was pared by 3 bases and J by 3 bases, with 6 bases between. CDR3 coding DNA: TGTGCCAGCAGTGACGCTAGCTACGAGCAGTACTTC. Protein sequence: CASSDASYEQYF.

The chain has TRBV15 and TRBJ1-2; no firm D call. The V gene's germline CDR1 is LNHNV and CDR2 YYDKDF (reference sequence). The CDR3 length is 13 residues. V was shortened by 1 base and J by 1 base, with 4 bases between the two germline ends. CDR3 bases: TGTGCCACCAGCAGAGGAGTTAACTATGGCTACACCTTC. Translating it yields CATSRGVNYGYTF. The full variable domain, its missing parts supplied by reference TRBV15 and TRBJ1-2, is DAMVIQNPRYQVTQFGKPVTLSCSQTLNHNVMYWYQQKSSQAPKLLFHYYDKDFNNEADTPDNFQSRRPNTSFCFLDIRSPGLGDTAMYLCATSRGVNYGYTFGSGTRLTVV.

The genes are TRBV6-5 and TRBJ1-5; TRBD1 matches at 8 bases. The CDR3 extends over 14 amino acids. Trimming took 2 bases from V and 4 from J; bases not matched to a gene: 1. The germline V gene has CDR1 MNHEY and CDR2 SVGAGI. The CDR3 sequence: CASSYGTGNQPQHF. The CDR3 region has the DNA TGTGCCAGCAGTTACGGGACAGGAAATCAGCCCCAGCATTTT.

This clone is a singleton in its sample. The genes are TRBV10-3 and TRBJ2-1, with D possibly being TRBD2 (6 bases). Germline lookup yields CDR1 ENHRY and CDR2 SYGVKD. The CDR3 covers 18 residues. The V end was cut by 4 bases, the J end by 2 bases, with 21 bases between. CDR3: CAISVGASEEWTYNEQFF. The DNA of the CDR3 is TGTGCCATCAGTGTTGGGGCTAGCGAGGAATGGACCTACAATGAGCAGTTCTTC.

The gene calls are TRBV6-5 and TRBJ2-3, with 7 bases fitting TRBD2. The CDR3 is 16 residues long. Germline V CDR1 and CDR2: MNHEY, SVGAGI. V gave up 2 bases and J gave up 1 base; unmatched junction bases: 6. The DNA of the CDR3 is TGTGCCAGCAGTTACACCCTCCGGGGGGGCACAGATACGCAGTATTTT. Translating gives CASSYTLRGGTDTQYF.

This clone was seen only a few times. The genes are TRBV7-9 and TRBJ1-2; maybe TRBD1 (6 bases). V lost 0 bases and J 8 bases, leaving 7 bases between the germline ends. This CDR3 comprises 12 residues. Germline V gives CDR1 SEHNR, CDR2 FQNEAQ (reference sequence). Here the CDR3 DNA reads TGTGCCAGCAGCTTAGCCAGGGGAGGCTACACCTTC. This sequence encodes CASSLARGGYTF.

The chain recombines TRBV2 with TRBJ1-5; 7 bases map to TRBD1. Per germline, CDR1 SNHLY and CDR2 FYNNEI. The CDR3 consists of 14 residues. The junction had 6 bases not matched to a gene; V was cut back by 7 bases and J by 3 bases. CDR3 region: CASNPQGYNQPQHF. Written as DNA, the CDR3 is TGTGCCAGCAATCCACAGGGGTACAATCAGCCCCAGCATTTT.

The chain has TRBV11-2 and TRBJ1-5; no clear D gene. The CDR3 is 12 amino acids. CDR1 and CDR2 (germline): SGHAT, FQNNGV. V lost 3 bases to trimming and J lost 6 bases, with 6 bases between them. The DNA for the CDR3 is TGTGCCAGCAGCTTGGAGGGTCAGCCCCAGCATTTT. The encoded protein is CASSLEGQPQHF.